The 25 T cell receptor beta chains given below trace back to one sample, sequenced in a study of OX40 agonist ivuxolimab in advanced cancers. Assay used: immunoSEQ multiplex PCR; TCRdb lists only in-frame clones, some missing. The sample consists of around 64,000 clones, about 90% of them appearing once. The material sequenced was CD4+ or CD8+ T cells sorted from blood, taken in a trial of the OX40 agonist ivuxolimab. The source is an adult with an advanced solid tumor such as melanoma, head and neck, liver or kidney cancer.

The chain employs TRBV6-1 and TRBJ1-4, with unresolved D. The ends were cut back, 2 bases at V and 8 bases at J, with 15 bases in the middle. The germline V gene has CDR1 MNHNS and CDR2 SASEGT. The CDR3 consists of 15 residues. The CDR3 DNA reads as TGTGCCAGCAGTGAAAGGGATGTACTGGGGGAAAAACTGTTTTTT. It translates to CASSERDVLGEKLFF.

V and J are TRBV9 and TRBJ2-7; 8 bases map to TRBD1. Germline CDR1 is SGDLS and CDR2 is YYNGEE. V lost 7 bases and J lost 3; bases outside the gene matches: 12. The CDR3 runs 15 residues. CDR3 amino acids: CASSPAGTGNYEQYF. Written as DNA, the CDR3 is TGTGCCAGCTCCCCCGCCGGGACAGGCAACTACGAGCAGTACTTC.

The chain joins TRBV30 to TRBJ1-1; 9 positions match TRBD1. The trim removed 0 bases at V and 4 bases at J, leaving 9 bases unmatched. CDR1 is GTSNPN and CDR2 is SVGIG in the germline V gene (reference sequence). This CDR3 region has 16 residues. CDR3 region: CAWSVGTGKRSTEAFF. The DNA for the CDR3 is TGTGCCTGGAGTGTAGGGACAGGGAAGAGGAGCACTGAAGCTTTCTTT.

The rearrangement links TRBV7-9 to TRBJ2-5; 7 positions agree with TRBD1. The DNA matches TRBJ2-7 better at its end, which makes the J call doubtful. The CDR3 consists of 15 residues. Germline V lookup: CDR1 SEHNR, CDR2 FQNEAQ (reference sequence). For the CDR3, the DNA is TGTGCCAGCACCTCTCCTACGGGACAGCCCTACGAGCAGTACTTC. It codes for CASTSPTGQPYEQYF.

This chain joins TRBV5-1 and TRBJ2-7; tentative D call: TRBD1 (5 bases). In germline, CDR1 is SGHRS, CDR2 YFSETQ. The CDR3 is 17 residues long. Trimming left V 1 base short and J 7 bases short, with 24 bases between. The CDR3 is CASSLNSRSGRAGEQYF. The CDR3 nucleotides are TGCGCCAGCAGCTTGAATTCTCGATCAGGGCGTGCAGGGGAGCAGTACTTC.

CDR3: CASSRESLGLAGFQETQYF. For the CDR3, the DNA is TGTGCCAGCAGTCGAGAGAGTCTGGGACTAGCGGGTTTCCAAGAGACCCAGTACTTC. This rearrangement joins TRBV27 to TRBJ2-5, with 12 bases fitting TRBD2. Germline lookup yields CDR1 MNHEY and CDR2 SMNVEV (reference sequence). With 5 bases clipped from V and 1 base from J, the junction kept 14 bases outside the gene matches. CDR3 length: 19 residues.

The table lists this clone with a count of one. The chain is built from TRBV10-1 and TRBJ2-3, with 9 nucleotides matching TRBD2. Per the germline V gene, CDR1 is WNHNN and CDR2 is SYGVQD (reference sequence). V gave up 0 bases and J gave up 0 bases; unmatched junction bases: 1. The CDR3 runs 16 residues. CDR3 sequence reads: CASSESSGGSTDTQYF. The CDR3 nucleotides are TGCGCCAGCAGTGAGTCAAGCGGGGGGAGCACAGATACGCAGTATTTT.

V gene TRBV2 combines with J gene TRBJ1-5; 7 bases are a match to TRBD1. Germline V lookup: CDR1 SNHLY, CDR2 FYNNEI. The trim removed 7 bases at V and 1 base at J, leaving 7 bases unmatched. The CDR3 totals 15 residues. CDR3 sequence reads: CASTLPGQSNQPQHF. As DNA, the CDR3 is TGTGCCAGCACTTTACCGGGACAGAGCAATCAGCCCCAGCATTTT.

V gene TRBV5-8 combines with J gene TRBJ2-3, with 7 bases aligning to TRBD2. Trimming removed 4 bases from V and 3 bases from J; junction bases left unmatched: 11. There are 16 residues in the CDR3. In germline, CDR1 is SGHTS, CDR2 YDEGEE. CDR3 residues: CASSPWWLADTDTQYF. The CDR3 DNA reads TGTGCCAGCAGCCCGTGGTGGCTAGCGGATACAGATACGCAGTATTTT.

V gene TRBV5-1 combines with J gene TRBJ1-3, with TRBD1 matching over 7 bases. This CDR3 comprises 14 residues. CDR1 is SGHRS, CDR2 YFSETQ, per germline. Trimming removed 7 bases from V and 0 bases from J; junction bases left unmatched: 4. The chain's CDR3 is CASGTGDSGNTIYF. Here the CDR3 DNA reads TGCGCCAGCGGTACAGGGGACTCTGGAAACACCATATATTTT. The full variable domain, with the rest looked up from reference TRBV5-1 and TRBJ1-3, is KAGVTQTPRYLIKTRGQQVTLSCSPISGHRSVSWYQQTPGQGLQFLFEYFSETQRNKGNFPGRFSGRQFSNSRSEMNVSTLELGDSALYLCASGTGDSGNTIYFGEGSWLTVV.

This chain links TRBV7-9 with TRBJ1-3, with D possibly TRBD1 on 5 matching bases. V dropped 1 base and J dropped 0 bases, with 10 bases sitting between them. This CDR3 spans 16 amino acids. Per germline, CDR1 SEHNR and CDR2 FQNEAQ (reference sequence). The CDR3 sequence is CASSLGGPNSGNTIYF. The DNA for the CDR3 is TGTGCCAGCAGCTTAGGGGGACCGAACTCTGGAAACACCATATATTTT.

This rearrangement joins TRBV7-3 to TRBJ1-1; no definite D call. The length of the CDR3 is 17 residues. V lost 3 bases, J lost 3 bases, and 20 bases lay in between. Per the germline V gene, CDR1 is SGHTA and CDR2 is FQGTGA. This CDR3 is CASSFFGRSSWDTEAFF. CDR3 bases: TGTGCCAGCAGCTTTTTCGGGCGTTCATCGTGGGACACTGAAGCTTTCTTT.

The chain combines TRBV28 with TRBJ1-2; D is possibly TRBD1 (6 bases). The CDR3 spans 14 residues. V gave up 7 bases and J gave up 5 bases, with 17 bases separating them. Germline V gene data show CDR1 as MDHEN and CDR2 as SYDVKM. CDR3 nucleotides: TGTGCCAGCAACTTACAGGGTACTCCGTATGGCTACACCTTC. Protein product: CASNLQGTPYGYTF.

The V call is TRBV9, the J call TRBJ2-7; D is uncertain. V lost 4 bases and J lost 4, with 12 bases in between. Per germline, CDR1 SGDLS and CDR2 YYNGEE. CDR3 length: 13 residues. CDR3 DNA: TGTGCCAGCAGCCCCGGGTCGCGTTACGAGCAGTACTTC. Amino acid sequence: CASSPGSRYEQYF.

This rearrangement joins TRBV27 to TRBJ2-3; D is possibly TRBD2 (5 bases). Germline CDR1 is MNHEY and CDR2 is SMNVEV (reference sequence). The CDR3 extends over 17 amino acids. Deletions cut 5 bases from V and 2 bases from J, with 20 bases between. The CDR3 DNA reads TGTGCCAGCAGTCGTCCCGGCTCAACCGGACTCACAGATACGCAGTATTTT. As protein: CASSRPGSTGLTDTQYF.

The CDR3: CASSLLGVDNEKLFF. As DNA, the CDR3 is TGCGCCAGCAGCCTGCTAGGGGTGGATAATGAAAAACTGTTTTTT. The V call is TRBV5-1, the J call TRBJ1-4; perhaps TRBD1 as D (5 bases). V gave up 4 bases and J gave up 4 bases, with 14 bases separating them. The CDR3 totals 15 residues. Germline values: CDR1 SGHRS, CDR2 YFSETQ.

This clone appeared a single time. This chain uses TRBV10-3 with TRBJ1-2; 9 bases line up with TRBD1. V lost 0 bases and J lost 2; bases outside the gene matches: 4. The germline V gene encodes CDR1 ENHRY and CDR2 SYGVKD. CDR3 length equals 16 residues. In nucleotides, the CDR3 is TGTGCCATCAGTGAGTCTCGGACAGGGGCGAACTATGGCTACACCTTC. Translation: CAISESRTGANYGYTF.

This chain uses TRBV9 with TRBJ2-3, with 13 nucleotides matching TRBD2. Losses at the gene ends were 3 bases for V and 3 bases for J; bases not matched to a gene: 4. Germline CDR1 reads SGDLS; CDR2 reads YYNGEE. This CDR3 contains 16 residues. The CDR3 is CASSAPLAGGTDTQYF. Written as DNA, the CDR3 is TGTGCCAGCAGCGCGCCACTAGCGGGGGGGACAGATACGCAGTATTTT. Complete variable domain (other parts from reference TRBV9 and TRBJ2-3): DSGVTQTPKHLITATGQRVTLRCSPRSGDLSVYWYQQSLDQGLQFLIQYYNGEERAKGNILERFSAQQFPDLHSELNLSSLELGDSALYFCASSAPLAGGTDTQYFGPGTRLTVL.

The V gene is TRBV7-9, the J gene TRBJ1-1, with D unclear. The V end was cut by 4 bases, the J end by 10 bases, with 19 bases between. From germline, CDR1 is SEHNR and CDR2 FQNEAQ (reference sequence). This CDR3 has 14 amino acids. The DNA for the CDR3 is TGTGCCAGCAGCTCATGGACCGAGATGAACCGAGCTTTCTTT. Protein sequence: CASSSWTEMNRAFF.

The chain has TRBV7-9 and TRBJ2-7, with D hard to call. V was trimmed by 7 bases and J by 0 bases, leaving 13 bases between them. This CDR3 contains 14 residues. Germline V gene data show CDR1 as SEHNR and CDR2 as FQNEAQ (reference sequence). CDR3 in amino acids: CASNPLLSSYEQYF. In nucleotides, the CDR3 is TGTGCCAGCAACCCCCTTCTCAGCTCCTACGAGCAGTACTTC.

This chain uses TRBV10-2 with TRBJ1-1, with D perhaps matching TRBD1 (5 bases). V lost 4 bases and J lost 5, with 11 bases in between. CDR3 size: 13 residues. Germline-derived CDR1 and CDR2 are WSHSY and SAAADI. This chain's CDR3 is CASSASEGTEAFF. The CDR3 bases are TGCGCCAGCAGTGCGTCGGAGGGGACTGAAGCTTTCTTT.

This chain joins TRBV5-1 and TRBJ2-2, with 12 bases matching TRBD1. J gave up 10 bases and V 4 bases, and 5 bases lay outside the gene matches. Germline CDR1 and CDR2: SGHRS and YFSETQ. The CDR3 has 14 amino acids. This CDR3 is CASSGTGGSVELFF. CDR3 nucleotides: TGCGCCAGCAGCGGGACAGGGGGCTCCGTGGAGCTGTTTTTT. The full variable domain, its missing parts supplied by reference TRBV5-1 and TRBJ2-2, is KAGVTQTPRYLIKTRGQQVTLSCSPISGHRSVSWYQQTPGQGLQFLFEYFSETQRNKGNFPGRFSGRQFSNSRSEMNVSTLELGDSALYLCASSGTGGSVELFFGEGSRLTVL.

The chain employs TRBV5-1 and TRBJ2-7; 12 positions agree with TRBD1. CDR1 is SGHRS, CDR2 YFSETQ, per germline. This CDR3 contains 16 residues. The ends lost 1 base at V and 6 bases at J; junction bases unmatched: 8. The chain's CDR3 is CASSLPPGQGAVEQYF. CDR3 nucleotide sequence: TGCGCCAGCAGCTTGCCTCCGGGACAGGGGGCAGTCGAGCAGTACTTC.

V usage is TRBV9 and J usage is TRBJ1-2, with 10 bases aligning to TRBD1. Trimming cost V 4 bases and J 4 bases; bases outside gene matches: 7. Germline V gene data show CDR1 as SGDLS and CDR2 as YYNGEE. The CDR3 has 15 residues. CDR3 coding DNA: TGTGCCAGCAGCCCACGCCGGGACAGGGGCTATGGCTACACCTTC. It specifies CASSPRRDRGYGYTF. Together with reference TRBV9 and TRBJ1-2, the CDR3 gives the full variable domain: DSGVTQTPKHLITATGQRVTLRCSPRSGDLSVYWYQQSLDQGLQFLIQYYNGEERAKGNILERFSAQQFPDLHSELNLSSLELGDSALYFCASSPRRDRGYGYTFGSGTRLTVV.

The V and J genes are TRBV7-8 and TRBJ2-1; 15 bases match TRBD2. The CDR3 sequence is 19 residues long. V shed 3 bases, J shed 0 bases, and the junction held 6 bases outside the gene matches. CDR1 and CDR2 (germline): SGHVS, FQNEAQ. CDR3 in DNA: TGTGCCAGCAGCTTGGGACTAGCGGGGGGCCAAAGCTCCTACAATGAGCAGTTCTTC. It encodes CASSLGLAGGQSSYNEQFF. The full variable domain, with the rest looked up from reference TRBV7-8 and TRBJ2-1, is GAGVSQSPRYKVAKRGQDVALRCDPISGHVSLFWYQQALGQGPEFLTYFQNEAQLDKSGLPSDRFFAERPEGSVSTLKIQRTQQEDSAVYLCASSLGLAGGQSSYNEQFFGPGTRLTVL.